The rows below give T cell receptor beta chains drawn from one sample of a study of long-term antiretroviral therapy in people with HIV. Some clones are missing from TCRdb's copy, which holds only in-frame ones; the method was immunoSEQ multiplex PCR. There are some 33,000 clones in the sample; roughly 87% occur only once, and roughly 6.1% lies in the top ten. Sequences were derived from unsorted PBMCs, sampled 0.6 years after starting antiretroviral therapy. Receptors were obtained from a man aged 18-30 years with HIV. Both conserved end residues are part of each CDR3. A D gene is named only where the DNA matches it firmly. Only some rows state a clone size, as once, few, many or a class for expanded clones.

>NA|NA|TRBV6-6|TRBJ2-1
TGTGCCAGCATCGCGAGCGGAACCTACAATGAGCAGTTCTTC
CASIASGTYNEQFF
>NA|NA|TRBV7-8|TRBJ2-1
TGTGCCAGCAGCCGACAGGTCGCCCACAATGAGCAGTTCTTC
CASSRQVAHNEQFF
>NA|NA|TRBV25-1|TRBJ1-3
TGTGCCAGCAGTGTTGGGGCTCGAGCCTCTGGAAACACCATATATTTT
CASSVGARASGNTIYF
>NA|NA|TRBV4-1|TRBJ2-3
TGCGCCAGCAGCGCCCCGGTTGGAGATACGCAGTATTTT
CASSAPVGDTQYF
>TRBD1|NA|TRBV28|TRBJ2-6
TGTGCCAGCAGTTCAGACAGGGGTTATGCTGGGGCCAACGTCCTGACTTTC
CASSSDRGYAGANVLTF
>NA|NA|TRBV5-1|TRBJ1-2
TGCGCCAGCAGCTTGGAGGCGGCAAGGAATGGCTACACCTTC
CASSLEAARNGYTF
>NA|once|TRBV13|TRBJ1-5
TGTGCCAGCAGCTTAGGCAGGGGAGGTCATCAGCCCCAGCATTTT
CASSLGRGGHQPQHF
>NA|NA|TRBV5-5|TRBJ1-1
TGTGCCAGCAGCCAGACAGTTGAAGCTTTCTTT
CASSQTVEAFF
>NA|NA|TRBV7-9|TRBJ2-2
TGTGCCAGCAGCTTAGACCTCCCCCGGCTAGTGAGGACCGGGGAGCTGTTTTTT
CASSLDLPRLVRTGELFF
>TRBD1|NA|TRBV6-1|TRBJ2-3
TGTGCCAGCAGAAGACAGGGGGTGGTAGATACGCAGTATTTT
CASRRQGVVDTQYF
>TRBD1|NA|TRBV27|TRBJ2-7
TGTGCCAGCAGCCCGGACAGGGGGGTTGACTACGAGCAGTACTTC
CASSPDRGVDYEQYF
>NA|NA|TRBV7-9|TRBJ2-3
TGTGCCAGCAGCTTCCGGGCTAGCCGCACAGATACGCAGTATTTT
CASSFRASRTDTQYF
>NA|NA|TRBV5-4|TRBJ2-5
TGTGCCAGCAGGCCGGGGGCTTCCCAAGAGACCCAGTACTTC
CASRPGASQETQYF
>NA|NA|TRBV27|TRBJ2-1
TGTGCCAGCAGTTTTCGCTTTAGCTCCTACAATGAGCAGTTCTTC
CASSFRFSSYNEQFF
>NA|NA|TRBV5-1|TRBJ1-5
TGCGCCAGCAGCTTGGCACGTGGTCAGCCCCAGCATTTT
CASSLARGQPQHF
>NA|NA|TRBV30|TRBJ1-1
TGTGCCTGGAGTGTACGGCACAGCTCCTACACTGAAGCTTTCTTT
CAWSVRHSSYTEAFF
>NA|NA|TRBV9|TRBJ1-1
TGTGCCAGCAGCCCCCGGGGGTACAACACTGAAGCTTTCTTT
CASSPRGYNTEAFF
>TRBD1|NA|TRBV5-5|TRBJ1-1
TGTGCCAGCAGCTGGATCCAGGGGGAGGGGGCTCTCACTGAAGCTTTCTTT
CASSWIQGEGALTEAFF
>NA|NA|TRBV11-2|TRBJ2-3
TGTGCCAGCAGCTTATGGTCGGGCCAGGGGGATACGCAGTATTTT
CASSLWSGQGDTQYF
>NA|NA|TRBV6-6|TRBJ1-2
TGTGCCAGCAGTTCCCATGGGGGGGCTATGGGAGGCTACACCTTC
CASSSHGGAMGGYTF
>NA|NA|TRBV5-1|TRBJ1-6
TGCGCCAGCAGTGGGACACAAAATTCACCCCTCCACTTT
CASSGTQNSPLHF
>TRBD2|once|TRBV6-1|TRBJ2-7
TGTGCCAGCAGTGTTAGTACTAGCGGCAGCTACGAGCAGTACTTC
CASSVSTSGSYEQYF
>NA|NA|TRBV29-1|TRBJ1-1
TGCAGCGTTGAAACCTCAGGCGGACAAGATGAAGCTTTCTTT
CSVETSGGQDEAFF
>NA|NA|TRBV11-2|TRBJ1-4
TGTGCCAGCAGCTTATTAGGGGGACTGTTTTTT
CASSLLGGLFF
>NA|NA|TRBV10-3|TRBJ2-7
TGTGCCATCAGGGACCCCAGGGAATCCGAGCAGTACTTC
CAIRDPRESEQYF
>TRBD2|NA|TRBV19|TRBJ2-3
TGTGCCAGTAGTTCCCGGACTAGAAGCAGCACAGATACGCAGTATTTT
CASSSRTRSSTDTQYF
>TRBD2|NA|TRBV11-2|TRBJ2-1
TGTGCCAGCAGCCGCGAACTAGCGGGAGGGGGCAATGAGCAGTTCTTC
CASSRELAGGGNEQFF
>NA|NA|TRBV5-4|TRBJ2-1
TGTATGACGGAGGGGAACAATGAGCAGTTCTTC
CMTEGNNEQFF
>NA|NA|TRBV9|TRBJ2-2
TGTGCCAGCAGCGTTGATGGAGGGGGGGTCGGGGAGCTGTTTTTT
CASSVDGGGVGELFF
>TRBD2|NA|TRBV10-1|TRBJ2-7
TGCGCCAGCAGTGATGGACTAGCGGGCGACTACGAGCAGTACTTC
CASSDGLAGDYEQYF
>NA|NA|TRBV28|TRBJ1-1
TGTGCCAGCAGTTTACGAGGGGGCACTGAAGCTTTCTTT
CASSLRGGTEAFF
>NA|NA|TRBV2|TRBJ2-5
TGTGCCAGCAGTGAACCTAGACAGATAGAGACCCAGTACTTC
CASSEPRQIETQYF
>NA|NA|TRBV27|TRBJ2-7
TGTGCCAGCAGTTTAAGCTTTCCCTACGAGCAGTACTTC
CASSLSFPYEQYF
>NA|NA|TRBV5-6|TRBJ2-3
TGTGCCAGCAGCTTAATTTTGGACGCCAACACAGATACGCAGTATTTT
CASSLILDANTDTQYF
>NA|NA|TRBV5-6|TRBJ2-7
TGTGCCAGCAGCTTCATCAGGGCCCCTTCCTACGAGCAGTACTTC
CASSFIRAPSYEQYF
>NA|few|TRBV5-6|TRBJ2-7
TGTGCCAGCAGCCTACCGGGGCCGGGAGAGCAGTACTTC
CASSLPGPGEQYF
>NA|NA|TRBV27|TRBJ1-2
TGTGCCAGCAGTTTATCAACGGCTCACTATGGCTACACCTTC
CASSLSTAHYGYTF